The sequence of this T cell receptor beta chain was determined in a study of regulatory T cells in long-lasting Graves disease. Relying on iRepertoire HTBI primers and Arm-PCR of CDR3 regions, the team built TCR beta libraries. One entry per CDR3 protein, called by TCRdb with MiXCR from the multiplex PCR reads. Of 500,000 to 800,000 distinct CDR3 sequences listed, around 30% were seen once; the top ten hold 40% to 55%. This CDR3 has 15 residues. J was trimmed by 1 base and V by 7 bases; bases with no gene match: 4. From germline, CDR1 is MNHNS and CDR2 SASEGT. This clonotype appeared a few times. As to time point: persistent/refractory GD, antithyroid drugs over 5 years with positive TRAb. Construction of the TCR library relied on RNA isolated from PBMCs. Staff drew around 10 milliliters of peripheral blood into EDTA tubes.

The sample consisted of peripheral blood mononuclear cells (PBMCs), taken when the disease was refractory, from a patient treated with antithyroid drugs. V and J are TRBV6-1 and TRBJ1-5, with 10 bases matching TRBD1. This clonotype was obtained from a female donor with Graves disease. CDR3 protein: CASKTDRGSNQPQHF. The CDR3 nucleotides are TGTGCCAGCAAAACGGACAGGGGGAGCAATCAGCCCCAGCATTTT.